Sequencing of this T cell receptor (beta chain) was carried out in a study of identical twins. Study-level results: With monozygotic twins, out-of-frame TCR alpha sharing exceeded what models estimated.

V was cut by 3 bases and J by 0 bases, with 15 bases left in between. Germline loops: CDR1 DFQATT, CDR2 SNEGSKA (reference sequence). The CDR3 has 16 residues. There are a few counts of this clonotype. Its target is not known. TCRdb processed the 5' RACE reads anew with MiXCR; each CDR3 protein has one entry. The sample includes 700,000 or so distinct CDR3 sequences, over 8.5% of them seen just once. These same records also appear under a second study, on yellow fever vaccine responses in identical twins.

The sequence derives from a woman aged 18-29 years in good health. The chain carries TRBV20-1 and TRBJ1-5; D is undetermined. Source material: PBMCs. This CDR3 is CSARLSGRNSNQPQHF. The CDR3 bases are TGCAGTGCTAGGTTGTCGGGGAGGAATAGCAATCAGCCCCAGCATTTT.